In this sample, the clone carrying this T cell receptor (beta chain) turned up a few times. No antigen is known for it. This entry belongs to a study of T cells after yellow fever vaccination. Study-level background: Fractions containing few cells were prepared with SMART-Seq v4 Ultra Low Input.

By 5'RACE template switching, TCR cDNA was produced, with a universal primer site and UMIs added in the process. TCRdb itself ran the 5' RACE reads through MiXCR, one entry per CDR3 protein. This sample yields around 320,000 distinct CDR3 sequences, of which about 10% are seen a single time; about 3.3% belongs to the top ten. Study results and caveats: Most clones from primary vaccination resurfaced after the booster (approximately 96% CD4, 88% CD8).

V was shortened by 1 base and J by 4 bases, with 16 bases between the two germline ends. Germline V gene lookup returns CDR1 SEHNR and CDR2 FQNEAQ (reference sequence). This CDR3 region has 16 residues. Sequencing was performed on CD4+ T cells sorted from PBMCs, taken 45 days after the yellow fever booster vaccination. This chain joins TRBV7-9 and TRBJ1-2; D is unclear. The sequence derives from a man aged 18 to 29 who received the YFV17D yellow fever vaccine. This CDR3 reads CASSLGTDFFGYGYTF. CDR3 sequence (DNA): TGTGCCAGCAGCTTAGGTACCGATTTCTTCGGCTATGGCTACACCTTC.